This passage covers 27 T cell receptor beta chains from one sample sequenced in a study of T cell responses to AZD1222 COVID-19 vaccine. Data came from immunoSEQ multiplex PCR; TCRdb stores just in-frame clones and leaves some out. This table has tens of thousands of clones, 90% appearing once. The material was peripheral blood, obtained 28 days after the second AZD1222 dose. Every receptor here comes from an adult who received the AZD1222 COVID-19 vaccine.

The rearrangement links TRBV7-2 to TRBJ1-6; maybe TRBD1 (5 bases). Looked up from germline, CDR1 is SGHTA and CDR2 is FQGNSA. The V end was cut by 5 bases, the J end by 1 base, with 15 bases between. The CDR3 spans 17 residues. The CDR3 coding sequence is TGTGCCAGCAGCCAAACCGGGACTCAATCCTATAATTCACCCCTCCACTTT. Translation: CASSQTGTQSYNSPLHF.

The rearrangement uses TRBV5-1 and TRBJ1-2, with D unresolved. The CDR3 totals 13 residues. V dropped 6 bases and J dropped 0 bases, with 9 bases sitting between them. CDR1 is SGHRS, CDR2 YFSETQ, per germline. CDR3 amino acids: CASTAGANYGYTF. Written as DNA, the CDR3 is TGCGCCAGCACGGCCGGGGCTAACTATGGCTACACCTTC. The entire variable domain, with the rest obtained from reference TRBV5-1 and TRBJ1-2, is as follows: KAGVTQTPRYLIKTRGQQVTLSCSPISGHRSVSWYQQTPGQGLQFLFEYFSETQRNKGNFPGRFSGRQFSNSRSEMNVSTLELGDSALYLCASTAGANYGYTFGSGTRLTVV.

CDR3 residues: CASSPGRVGQPQHF. In DNA form, the CDR3 reads TGTGCCAGCAGCCCCGGAAGGGTAGGCCAGCCCCAGCATTTT. The chain employs TRBV16 and TRBJ1-5; D gene unclear. Trimming took 4 bases from V and 7 from J, leaving 14 bases between them. Germline V gives CDR1 KGHSY, CDR2 FQNENV. The CDR3 spans 14 residues.

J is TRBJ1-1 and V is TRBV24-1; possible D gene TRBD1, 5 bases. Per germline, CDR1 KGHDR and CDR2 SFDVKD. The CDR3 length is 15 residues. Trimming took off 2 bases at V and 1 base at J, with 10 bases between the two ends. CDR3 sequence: CATSDSRTGNTEAFF. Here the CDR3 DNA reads TGTGCCACCAGTGATTCACGCACAGGGAACACTGAAGCTTTCTTT.

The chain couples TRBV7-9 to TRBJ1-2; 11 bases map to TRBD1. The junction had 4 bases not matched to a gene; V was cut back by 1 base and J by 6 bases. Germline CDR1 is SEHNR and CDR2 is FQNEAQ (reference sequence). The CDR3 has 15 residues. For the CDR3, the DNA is TGTGCCAGCAGCTTAGGGACAGGGGGCTCGAATGGCTACACCTTC. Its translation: CASSLGTGGSNGYTF.

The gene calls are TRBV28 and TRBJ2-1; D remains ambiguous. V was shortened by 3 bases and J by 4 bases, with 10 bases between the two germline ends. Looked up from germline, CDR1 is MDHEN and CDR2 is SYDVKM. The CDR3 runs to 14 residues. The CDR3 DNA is TGTGCCAGCAGTTTGCCCGCAGGTTACAATGAGCAGTTCTTC. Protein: CASSLPAGYNEQFF.

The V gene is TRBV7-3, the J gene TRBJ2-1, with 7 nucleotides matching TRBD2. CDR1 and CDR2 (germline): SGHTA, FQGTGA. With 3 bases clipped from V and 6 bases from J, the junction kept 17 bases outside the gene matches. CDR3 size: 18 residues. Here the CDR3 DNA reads TGTGCCAGCAGCTTCAGCTTATCCGGGGCTAGCGGCCGCAATGAGCAGTTCTTC. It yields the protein CASSFSLSGASGRNEQFF.

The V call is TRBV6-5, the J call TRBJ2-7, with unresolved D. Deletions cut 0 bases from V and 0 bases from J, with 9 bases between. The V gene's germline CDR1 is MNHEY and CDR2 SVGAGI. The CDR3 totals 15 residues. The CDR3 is CASSYSGGRSYEQYF. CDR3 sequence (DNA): TGTGCCAGCAGTTACTCTGGCGGCCGCTCCTACGAGCAGTACTTC.

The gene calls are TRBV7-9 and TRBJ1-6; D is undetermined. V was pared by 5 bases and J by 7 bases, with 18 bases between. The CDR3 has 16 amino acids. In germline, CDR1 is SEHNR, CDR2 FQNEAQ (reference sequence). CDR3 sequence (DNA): TGTGCCAGCAGCCCAGACGGACGGGCCCTGAATTCACCCCTCCACTTT. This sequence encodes CASSPDGRALNSPLHF.

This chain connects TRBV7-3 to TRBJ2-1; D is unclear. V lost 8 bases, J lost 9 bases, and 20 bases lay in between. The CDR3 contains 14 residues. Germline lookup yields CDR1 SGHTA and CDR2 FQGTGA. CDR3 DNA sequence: TGTGCCAGCTCTGGTAGAGAAGGGTTGGGTGAGCAGTTCTTC. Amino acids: CASSGREGLGEQFF.

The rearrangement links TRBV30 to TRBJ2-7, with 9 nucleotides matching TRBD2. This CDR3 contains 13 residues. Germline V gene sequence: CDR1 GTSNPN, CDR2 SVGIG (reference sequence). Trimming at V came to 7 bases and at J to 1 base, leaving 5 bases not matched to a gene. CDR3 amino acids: CAYGTSFSYEQYF. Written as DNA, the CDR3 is TGTGCCTACGGGACTAGCTTTTCCTACGAGCAGTACTTC.

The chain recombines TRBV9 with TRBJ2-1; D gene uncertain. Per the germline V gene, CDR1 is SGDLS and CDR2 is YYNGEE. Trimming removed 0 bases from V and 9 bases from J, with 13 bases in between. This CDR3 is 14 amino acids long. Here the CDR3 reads CASSVGLGFIEQFF. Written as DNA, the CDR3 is TGTGCCAGCAGCGTAGGTTTAGGGTTCATTGAGCAGTTCTTC.

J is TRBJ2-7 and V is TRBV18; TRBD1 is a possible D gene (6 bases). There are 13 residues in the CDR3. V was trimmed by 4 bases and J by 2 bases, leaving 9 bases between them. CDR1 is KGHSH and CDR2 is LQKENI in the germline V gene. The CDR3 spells CASSRTDTYEQYF. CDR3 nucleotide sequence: TGTGCCAGCTCACGGACAGACACCTACGAGCAGTACTTC.

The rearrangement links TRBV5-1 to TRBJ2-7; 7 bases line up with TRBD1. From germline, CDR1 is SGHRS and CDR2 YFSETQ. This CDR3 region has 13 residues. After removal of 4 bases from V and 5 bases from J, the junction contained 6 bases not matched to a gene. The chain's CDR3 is CASSRQGTNEQYF. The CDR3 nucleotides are TGCGCCAGCAGCAGACAGGGAACCAACGAGCAGTACTTC.

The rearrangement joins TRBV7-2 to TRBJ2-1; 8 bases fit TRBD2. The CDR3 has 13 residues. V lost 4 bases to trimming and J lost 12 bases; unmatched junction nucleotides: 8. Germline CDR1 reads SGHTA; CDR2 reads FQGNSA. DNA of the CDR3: TGTGCCAGCAGCTCAACGGGGGGGCGGGGGCAGTTCTTC. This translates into CASSSTGGRGQFF.

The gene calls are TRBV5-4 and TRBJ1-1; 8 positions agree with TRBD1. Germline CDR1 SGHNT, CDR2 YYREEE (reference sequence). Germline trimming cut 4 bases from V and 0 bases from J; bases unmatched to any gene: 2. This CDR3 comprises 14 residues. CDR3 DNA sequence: TGTGCCAGCAGCATGACAGGGGTGAACACTGAAGCTTTCTTT. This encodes CASSMTGVNTEAFF. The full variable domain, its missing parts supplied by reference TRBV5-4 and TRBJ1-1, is ETGVTQSPTHLIKTRGQQVTLRCSSQSGHNTVSWYQQALGQGPQFIFQYYREEENGRGNFPPRFSGLQFPNYSSELNVNALELDDSALYLCASSMTGVNTEAFFGQGTRLTVV.

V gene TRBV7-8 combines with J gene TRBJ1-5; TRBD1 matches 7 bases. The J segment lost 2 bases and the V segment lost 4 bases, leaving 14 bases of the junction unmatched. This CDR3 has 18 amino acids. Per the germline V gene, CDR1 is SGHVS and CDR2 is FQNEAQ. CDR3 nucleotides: TGTGCCAGCAGCTCCCTATACAGGGGATTGTCGGGCAATCAGCCCCAGCATTTT. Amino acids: CASSSLYRGLSGNQPQHF.

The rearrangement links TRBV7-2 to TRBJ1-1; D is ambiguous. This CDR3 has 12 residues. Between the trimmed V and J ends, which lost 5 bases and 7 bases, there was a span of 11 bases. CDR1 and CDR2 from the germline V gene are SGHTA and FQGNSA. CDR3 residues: CASSVRISEAFF. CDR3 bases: TGTGCCAGCAGCGTCAGGATAAGTGAAGCTTTCTTT.

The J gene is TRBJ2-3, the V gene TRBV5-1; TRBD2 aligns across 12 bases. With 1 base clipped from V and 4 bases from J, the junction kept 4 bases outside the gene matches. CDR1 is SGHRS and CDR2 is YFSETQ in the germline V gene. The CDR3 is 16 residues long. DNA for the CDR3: TGCGCCAGCAGCTTGCCTAGCGGGGGGGTGGCAGATACGCAGTATTTT. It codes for CASSLPSGGVADTQYF.

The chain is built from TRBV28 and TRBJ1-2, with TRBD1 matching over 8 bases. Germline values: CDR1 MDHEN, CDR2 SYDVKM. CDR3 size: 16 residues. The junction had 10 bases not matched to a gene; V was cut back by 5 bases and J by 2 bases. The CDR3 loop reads CASSLKPRTGNYGYTF. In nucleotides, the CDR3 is TGTGCCAGCAGTCTAAAACCTCGGACAGGGAACTATGGCTACACCTTC.

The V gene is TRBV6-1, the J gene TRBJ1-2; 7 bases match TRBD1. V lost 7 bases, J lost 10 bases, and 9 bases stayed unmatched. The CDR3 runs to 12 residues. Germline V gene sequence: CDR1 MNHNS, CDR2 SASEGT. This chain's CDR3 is CASTFPGQIYTF. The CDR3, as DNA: TGTGCCAGCACCTTTCCGGGACAGATCTACACCTTC.

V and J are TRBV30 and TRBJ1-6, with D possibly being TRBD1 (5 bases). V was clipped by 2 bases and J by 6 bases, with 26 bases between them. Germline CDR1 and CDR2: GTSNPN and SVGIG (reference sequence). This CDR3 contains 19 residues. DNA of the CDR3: TGTGCCTGGAGTAGTGGGGGTTTGTCCGGTGTTACCCTTAATTCACCCCTCCACTTT. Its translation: CAWSSGGLSGVTLNSPLHF.

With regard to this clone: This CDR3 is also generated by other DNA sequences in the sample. CDR3 sequence: CASSLAGMNTEAFF. DNA for the CDR3: TGTGCCAGCAGCTTGGCGGGAATGAACACTGAAGCTTTCTTT. This chain joins TRBV5-4 and TRBJ1-1; D not certain. Trimming removed 0 bases from V and 0 bases from J, with 6 bases in between. Germline V gene data show CDR1 as SGHNT and CDR2 as YYREEE (reference sequence). The CDR3 contains 14 residues.

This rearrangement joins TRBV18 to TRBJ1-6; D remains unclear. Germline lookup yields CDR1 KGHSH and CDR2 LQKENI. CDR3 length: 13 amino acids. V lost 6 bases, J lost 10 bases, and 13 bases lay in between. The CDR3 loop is CASSETEDSPLHF. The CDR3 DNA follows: TGTGCCAGCTCCGAAACAGAAGACTCACCCCTCCACTTT.

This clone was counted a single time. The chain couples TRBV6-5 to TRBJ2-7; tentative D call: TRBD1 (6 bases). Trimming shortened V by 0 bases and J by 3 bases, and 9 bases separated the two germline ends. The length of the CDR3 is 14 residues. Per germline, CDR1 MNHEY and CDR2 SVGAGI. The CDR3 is CASSYSWDNYEQYF. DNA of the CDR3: TGTGCCAGCAGTTACTCGTGGGACAACTACGAGCAGTACTTC.

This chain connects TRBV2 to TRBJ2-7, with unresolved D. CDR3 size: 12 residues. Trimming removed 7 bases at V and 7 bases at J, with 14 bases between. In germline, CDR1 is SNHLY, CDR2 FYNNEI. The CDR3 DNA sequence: TGTGCCAGCACAGCCTTTGAGAGGGAGCAGTACTTC. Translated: CASTAFEREQYF.

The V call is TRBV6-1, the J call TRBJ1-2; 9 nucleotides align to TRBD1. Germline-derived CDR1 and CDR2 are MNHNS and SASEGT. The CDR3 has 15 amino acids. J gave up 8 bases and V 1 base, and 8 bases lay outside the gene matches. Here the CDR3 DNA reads TGTGCCAGCAGTGAAGACGGGACAGGGTCTAGGGGCTACACCTTC. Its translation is CASSEDGTGSRGYTF.